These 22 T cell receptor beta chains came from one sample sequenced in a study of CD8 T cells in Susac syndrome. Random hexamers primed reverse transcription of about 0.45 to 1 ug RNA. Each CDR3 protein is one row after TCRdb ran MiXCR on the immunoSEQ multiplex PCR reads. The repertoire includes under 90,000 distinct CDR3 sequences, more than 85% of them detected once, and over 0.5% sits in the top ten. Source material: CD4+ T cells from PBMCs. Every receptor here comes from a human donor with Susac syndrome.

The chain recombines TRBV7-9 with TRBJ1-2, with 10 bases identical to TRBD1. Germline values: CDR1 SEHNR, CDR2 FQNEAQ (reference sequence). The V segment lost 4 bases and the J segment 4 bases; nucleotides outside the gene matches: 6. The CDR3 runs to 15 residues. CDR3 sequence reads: CASSSQGTGVYGYTF. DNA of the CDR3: TGTGCCAGCAGCTCCCAGGGGACAGGGGTCTATGGCTACACCTTC.

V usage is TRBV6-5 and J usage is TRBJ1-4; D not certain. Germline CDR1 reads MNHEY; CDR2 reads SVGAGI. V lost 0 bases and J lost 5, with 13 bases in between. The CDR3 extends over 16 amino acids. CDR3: CASSYSAPGTNEKLFF. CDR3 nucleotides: TGTGCCAGCAGTTACTCCGCACCGGGAACAAATGAAAAACTGTTTTTT.

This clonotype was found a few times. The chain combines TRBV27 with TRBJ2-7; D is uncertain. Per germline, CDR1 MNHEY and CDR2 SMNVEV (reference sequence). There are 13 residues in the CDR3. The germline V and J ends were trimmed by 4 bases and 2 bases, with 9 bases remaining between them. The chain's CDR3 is CASSSYKTYEQYF. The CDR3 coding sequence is TGTGCCAGCAGTTCTTACAAGACCTACGAGCAGTACTTC.

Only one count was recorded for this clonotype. The CDR3 region is CSVGARGQDTQYF. The CDR3 DNA follows: TGCAGCGTTGGAGCCAGGGGGCAAGATACGCAGTATTTT. This chain joins TRBV29-1 and TRBJ2-3, with TRBD1 matching over 8 bases. CDR1 and CDR2 (germline): SQVTM, ANQGSEA. The CDR3 is made up of 13 amino acids. V lost 4 bases, J lost 5 bases, and 5 bases stayed unmatched.

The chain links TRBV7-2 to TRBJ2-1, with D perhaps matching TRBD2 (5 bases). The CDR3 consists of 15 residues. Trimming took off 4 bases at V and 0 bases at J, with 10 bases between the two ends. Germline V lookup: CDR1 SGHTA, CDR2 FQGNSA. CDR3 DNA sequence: TGTGCCAGCAGCTGGACTGTACGCTCCTACAATGAGCAGTTCTTC. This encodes CASSWTVRSYNEQFF. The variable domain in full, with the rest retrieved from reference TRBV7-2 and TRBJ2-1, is GAGVSQSPSNKVTEKGKDVELRCDPISGHTALYWYRQSLGQGLEFLIYFQGNSAPDKSGLPSDRFSAERTGGSVSTLTIQRTQQEDSAVYLCASSWTVRSYNEQFFGPGTRLTVL.

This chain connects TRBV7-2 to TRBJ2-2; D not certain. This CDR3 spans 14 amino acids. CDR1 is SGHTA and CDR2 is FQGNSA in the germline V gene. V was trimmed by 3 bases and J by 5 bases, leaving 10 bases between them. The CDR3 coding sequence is TGTGCCAGCAGCTTCTTGAGTAGGACCGGGGAGCTGTTTTTT. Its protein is CASSFLSRTGELFF.

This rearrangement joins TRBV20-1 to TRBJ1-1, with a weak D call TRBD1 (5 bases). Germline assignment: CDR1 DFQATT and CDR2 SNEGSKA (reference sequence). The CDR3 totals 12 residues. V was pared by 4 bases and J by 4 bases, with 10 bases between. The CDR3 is CSATLTATEAFF. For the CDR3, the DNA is TGCAGTGCTACGCTGACAGCCACTGAAGCTTTCTTT.

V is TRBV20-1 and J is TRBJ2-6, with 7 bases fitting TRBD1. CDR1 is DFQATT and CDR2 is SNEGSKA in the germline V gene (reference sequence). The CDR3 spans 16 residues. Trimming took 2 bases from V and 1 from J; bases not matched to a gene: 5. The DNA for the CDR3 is TGCAGTGCTAGAAAGGGGGCGCGGTCTGGGGCCAACGTCCTGACTTTC. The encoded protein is CSARKGARSGANVLTF.

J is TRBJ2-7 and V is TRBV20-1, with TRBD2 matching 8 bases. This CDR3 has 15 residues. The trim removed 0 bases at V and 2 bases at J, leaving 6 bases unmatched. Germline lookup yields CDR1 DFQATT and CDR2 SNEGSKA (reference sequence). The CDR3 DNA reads TGCAGTGCTAGAGACCGACTAGCGAACGCCTACGAGCAGTACTTC. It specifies CSARDRLANAYEQYF.

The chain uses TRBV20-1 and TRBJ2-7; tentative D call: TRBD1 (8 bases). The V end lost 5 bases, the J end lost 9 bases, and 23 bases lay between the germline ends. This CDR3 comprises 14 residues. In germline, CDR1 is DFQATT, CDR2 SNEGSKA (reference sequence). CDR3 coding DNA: TGCAGTGCTGGGGGGGACAGGACGGCTACGGGGCAGTACTTC. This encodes CSAGGDRTATGQYF.

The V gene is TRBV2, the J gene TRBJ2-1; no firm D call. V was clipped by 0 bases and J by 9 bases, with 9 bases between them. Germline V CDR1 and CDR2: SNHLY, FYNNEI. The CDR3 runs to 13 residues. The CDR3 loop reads CASSEAVLSEQFF. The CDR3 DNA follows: TGTGCCAGCAGTGAAGCGGTACTGAGTGAGCAGTTCTTC.

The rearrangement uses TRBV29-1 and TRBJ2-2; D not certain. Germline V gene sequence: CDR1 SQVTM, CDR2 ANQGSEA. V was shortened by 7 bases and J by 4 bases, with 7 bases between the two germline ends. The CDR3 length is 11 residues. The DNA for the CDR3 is TGCAGCGCCGGGTTCACCGGGGAGCTGTTTTTT. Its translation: CSAGFTGELFF.

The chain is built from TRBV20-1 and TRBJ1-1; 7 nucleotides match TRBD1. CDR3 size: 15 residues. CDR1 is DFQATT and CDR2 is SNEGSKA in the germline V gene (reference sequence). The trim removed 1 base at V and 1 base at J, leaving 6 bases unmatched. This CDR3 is CSARVLQGGNTEAFF. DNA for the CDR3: TGCAGTGCTAGAGTCCTCCAGGGGGGGAACACTGAAGCTTTCTTT.

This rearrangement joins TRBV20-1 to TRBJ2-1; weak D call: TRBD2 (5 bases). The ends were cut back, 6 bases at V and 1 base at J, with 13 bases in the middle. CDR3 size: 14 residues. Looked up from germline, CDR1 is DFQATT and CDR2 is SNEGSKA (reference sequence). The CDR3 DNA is TGCAGTGCATGGACTGGCTTTTCCTACAATGAGCAGTTCTTC. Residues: CSAWTGFSYNEQFF.

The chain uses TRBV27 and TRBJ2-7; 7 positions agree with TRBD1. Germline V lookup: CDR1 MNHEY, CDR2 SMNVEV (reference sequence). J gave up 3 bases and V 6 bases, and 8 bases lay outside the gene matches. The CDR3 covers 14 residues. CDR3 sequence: CASSRPGTVYEQYF. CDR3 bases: TGTGCCAGCAGCCGCCCCGGGACAGTCTACGAGCAGTACTTC.

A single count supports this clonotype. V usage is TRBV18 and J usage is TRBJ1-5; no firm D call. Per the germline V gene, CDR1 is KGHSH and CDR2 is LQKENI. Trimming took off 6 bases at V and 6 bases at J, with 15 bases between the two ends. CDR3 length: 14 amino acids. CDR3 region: CASSLDKGGQPQHF. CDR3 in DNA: TGTGCCAGCTCTCTAGACAAGGGTGGTCAGCCCCAGCATTTT. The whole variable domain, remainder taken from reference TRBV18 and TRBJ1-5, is NAGVMQNPRHLVRRRGQEARLRCSPMKGHSHVYWYRQLPEEGLKFMVYLQKENIIDESGMPKERFSAEFPKEGPSILRIQQVVRGDSAAYFCASSLDKGGQPQHFGDGTRLSIL.

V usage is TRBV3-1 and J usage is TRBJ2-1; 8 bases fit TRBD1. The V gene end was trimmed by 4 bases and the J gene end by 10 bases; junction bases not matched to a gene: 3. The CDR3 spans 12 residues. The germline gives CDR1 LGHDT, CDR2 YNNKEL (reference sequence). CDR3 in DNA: TGTGCCAGCAGCCCCCGACAGGGGGAGCAGTTCTTC. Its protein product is CASSPRQGEQFF.

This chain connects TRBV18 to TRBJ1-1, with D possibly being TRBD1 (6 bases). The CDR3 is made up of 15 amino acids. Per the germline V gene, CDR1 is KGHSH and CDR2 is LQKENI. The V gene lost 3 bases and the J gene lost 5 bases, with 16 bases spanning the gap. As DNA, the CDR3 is TGTGCCAGCTCACCGCAGACAGGCCGGGGAACTGAAGCTTTCTTT. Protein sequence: CASSPQTGRGTEAFF.

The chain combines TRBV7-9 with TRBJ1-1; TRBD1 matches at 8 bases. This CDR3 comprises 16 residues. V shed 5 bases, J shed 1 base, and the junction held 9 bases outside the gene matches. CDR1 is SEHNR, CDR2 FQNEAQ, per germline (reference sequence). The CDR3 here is CASSARDRGRNTEAFF. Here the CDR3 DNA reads TGTGCCAGCAGCGCAAGAGACAGGGGCCGGAACACTGAAGCTTTCTTT.

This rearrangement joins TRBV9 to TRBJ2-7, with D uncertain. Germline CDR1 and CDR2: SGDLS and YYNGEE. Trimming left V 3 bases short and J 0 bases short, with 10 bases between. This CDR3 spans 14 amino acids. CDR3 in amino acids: CASSAQVSSYEQYF. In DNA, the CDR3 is TGTGCCAGCAGCGCCCAGGTGAGCTCCTACGAGCAGTACTTC.

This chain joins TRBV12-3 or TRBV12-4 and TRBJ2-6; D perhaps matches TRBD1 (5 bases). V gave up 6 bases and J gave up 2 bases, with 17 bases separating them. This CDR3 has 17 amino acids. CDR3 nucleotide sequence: TGTGCCAGCAGCCGAAGGGGTCGGATTCCTGGGGCCAACGTCCTGACTTTC. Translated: CASSRRGRIPGANVLTF.

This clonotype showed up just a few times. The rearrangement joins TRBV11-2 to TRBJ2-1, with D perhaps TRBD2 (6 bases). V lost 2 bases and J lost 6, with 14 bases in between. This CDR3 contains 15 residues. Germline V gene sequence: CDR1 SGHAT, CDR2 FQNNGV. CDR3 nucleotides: TGTGCCAGCAGCTTAAGAGGTAGCGGAGGCAATGAGCAGTTCTTC. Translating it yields CASSLRGSGGNEQFF.